This is a list of T cell receptor beta chains from one sample in a study of CD8 T cells in ankylosing spondylitis. TCRdb re-called the 5' RACE reads through MiXCR, storing one row per CDR3 protein. Among 250,000 to 300,000 distinct CDR3 sequences listed, 20% were seen once. Material: blood, either unsorted or a sorted T cell fraction (not recorded which). The source of these receptors is a male donor with ankylosing spondylitis or in good health (not recorded which). The CDR3 runs from the conserved cysteine through the conserved F or W. D genes are given only for firm matches. A row's size may be missing; if present it is once, few, many or a size class.

J gene | D gene | clone size | V gene | CDR3 DNA | CDR3 protein
TRBJ2-3 | NA | NA | TRBV2 | TGTGCCAGCAGTGTTGACAGTACTACAGATACGCAGTATTTT | CASSVDSTTDTQYF
TRBJ2-3 | NA | few | TRBV7-2 | TGTGCCAGCAGCTTAGCGGAGTCGAAAACAGATACGCAGTATTTT | CASSLAESKTDTQYF
TRBJ1-6 | NA | few | TRBV7-3 | TGTGCCAGCAGCTTACGGGGACGAAATAATTCACCCCTCCACTTT | CASSLRGRNNSPLHF
TRBJ1-5 | NA | NA | TRBV24-1 | TGTGCCACGGGGACGGCGGACAATCAGCCCCAGCATTTT | CATGTADNQPQHF
TRBJ2-2 | NA | few | TRBV12-3/TRBV12-4 | TGTGCCAGCAGTTTTGCACCCGGTATGGGATCTACCGGGGAGCTGTTTTTT | CASSFAPGMGSTGELFF
TRBJ1-6 | TRBD1 | NA | TRBV15 | TGTGCCACCAGCAGAGGACCACAGGGGGTCGGGATTAGCTATAATTCACCCCTCCACTTT | CATSRGPQGVGISYNSPLHF
TRBJ2-1 | NA | many | TRBV6-1 | TGTGCCAGCAGGGGGGGACCCTACAATGAGCAGTTCTTC | CASRGGPYNEQFF
TRBJ2-1 | NA | NA | TRBV12-3/TRBV12-4 | TGTGCCAGCAGCGCCCCCACGAGGGTGTTCTTC | CASSAPTRVFF
TRBJ1-2 | NA | NA | TRBV27 | TGTGCCAGCAGTGACAGGTCCAGGGGCTATGGCTACACCTTC | CASSDRSRGYGYTF
TRBJ2-3 | NA | NA | TRBV18 | TGTGCCAGCTCACTGACAGACCAGGGCACAGATACGCAGTATTTT | CASSLTDQGTDTQYF
TRBJ1-2 | NA | few | TRBV2 | TGTGCCAGCAGCATTACCTATGGCTACACCTTC | CASSITYGYTF
TRBJ2-2 | NA | once | TRBV5-1 | TGCGCCAGCAGCTTTGGCCCTACAGGTGGCGAGCTGTTTTTT | CASSFGPTGGELFF
TRBJ2-3 | TRBD2 | few | TRBV20-1 | TGCAGTGCTAGAAGGAGCGGGACGGCAGATACGCAGTATTTT | CSARRSGTADTQYF